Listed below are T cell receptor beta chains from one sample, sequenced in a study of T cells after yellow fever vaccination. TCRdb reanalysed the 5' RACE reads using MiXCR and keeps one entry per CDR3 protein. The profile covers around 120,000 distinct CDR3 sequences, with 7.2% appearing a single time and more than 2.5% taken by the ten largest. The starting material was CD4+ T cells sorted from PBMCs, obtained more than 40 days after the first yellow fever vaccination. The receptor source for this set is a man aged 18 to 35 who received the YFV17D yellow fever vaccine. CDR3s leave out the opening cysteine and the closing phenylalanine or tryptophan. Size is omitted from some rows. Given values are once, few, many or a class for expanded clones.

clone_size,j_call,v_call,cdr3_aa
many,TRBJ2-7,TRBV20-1,SARETGLGEQY
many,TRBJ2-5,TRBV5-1,ASQKGNNQETQY
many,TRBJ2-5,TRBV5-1,ASSPATRGETQY
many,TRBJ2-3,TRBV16,ASMTSGLTDTQY
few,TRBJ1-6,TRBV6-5,ASSYSAAGAVLNSPLH
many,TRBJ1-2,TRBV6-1,ASSPPADYGYT
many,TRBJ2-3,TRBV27,ASSFPGADTQY
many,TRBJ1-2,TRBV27,ASRTQGAGGYT
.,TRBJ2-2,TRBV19,ASSFTGPLLRLF
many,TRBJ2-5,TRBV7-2,ASSFPGMAQETQY
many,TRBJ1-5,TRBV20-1,SASTGTGYLIQPQH
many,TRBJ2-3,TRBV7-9,ASSHSKGRGTDTQY
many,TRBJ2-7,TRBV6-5,ASSYRGSYEQY
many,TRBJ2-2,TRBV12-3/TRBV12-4,ASSPGTDFTGELF
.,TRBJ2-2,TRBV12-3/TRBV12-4,ACCRLAGGPPIPAGELF
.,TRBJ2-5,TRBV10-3,AISEQGAGGRETQY
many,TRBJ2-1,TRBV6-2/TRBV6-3,ASSYLTSGYNEQF
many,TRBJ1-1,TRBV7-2,ASSLGSLLGTEAF
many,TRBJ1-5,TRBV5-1,ASSWGGVDNQPQH
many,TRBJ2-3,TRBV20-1,SAGTVLLSTDTQY
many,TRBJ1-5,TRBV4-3,ASSQDRERPQH
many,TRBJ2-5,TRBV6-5,ASSYRRGGGYQETQY
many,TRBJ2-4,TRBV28,ASSPFEAKNIQY
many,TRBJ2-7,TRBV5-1,ASSSAPGQGYEQY
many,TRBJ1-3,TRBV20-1,SARDGTGLNTIY
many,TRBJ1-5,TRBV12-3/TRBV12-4,ASTPGGRQPQH
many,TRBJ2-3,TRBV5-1,ASSSETGGPMDTQY
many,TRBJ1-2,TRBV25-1,ASSEQGGYT
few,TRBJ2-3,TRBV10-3,AISEESPGQGADTQY
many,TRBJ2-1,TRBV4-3,ASSTERGRDEQF
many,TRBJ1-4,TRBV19,ASSMGGTNEKLF
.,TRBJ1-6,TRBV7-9,ASSSRDSPLH
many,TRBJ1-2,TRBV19,ASRLRDRGHGYT
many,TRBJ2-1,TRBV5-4,ASSLTSGGADEQF
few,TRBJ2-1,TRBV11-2,ASRAPGTRVNEQF
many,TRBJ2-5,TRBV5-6,ASSSPLRDRQETQY
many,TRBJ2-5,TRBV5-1,ASSLAGNAGETQY
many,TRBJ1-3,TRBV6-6,ASTRQVSNTIY
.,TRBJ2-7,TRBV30,AWGSGQRLYEQY
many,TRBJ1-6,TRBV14,ASSQVQRSPLH
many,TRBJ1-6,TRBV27,ASSLSLGLLSPLH
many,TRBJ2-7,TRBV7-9,ASSSGRSLEQY
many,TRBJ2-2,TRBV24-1,ATSDFFPAGRPGELF
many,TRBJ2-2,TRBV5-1,ASSFGSENTGELF
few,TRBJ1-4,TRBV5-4,ASSLVSGTNEKLF
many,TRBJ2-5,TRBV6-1,ASSERGLEETQY
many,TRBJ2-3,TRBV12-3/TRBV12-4,ASSVLLADTQY
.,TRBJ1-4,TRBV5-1,ASSLSNEKLF
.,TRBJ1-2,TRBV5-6,ASSLDSGGVYGYT
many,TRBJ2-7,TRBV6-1,ASTRTVYEQY
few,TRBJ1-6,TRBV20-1,SAPSEGSAYNSPLH